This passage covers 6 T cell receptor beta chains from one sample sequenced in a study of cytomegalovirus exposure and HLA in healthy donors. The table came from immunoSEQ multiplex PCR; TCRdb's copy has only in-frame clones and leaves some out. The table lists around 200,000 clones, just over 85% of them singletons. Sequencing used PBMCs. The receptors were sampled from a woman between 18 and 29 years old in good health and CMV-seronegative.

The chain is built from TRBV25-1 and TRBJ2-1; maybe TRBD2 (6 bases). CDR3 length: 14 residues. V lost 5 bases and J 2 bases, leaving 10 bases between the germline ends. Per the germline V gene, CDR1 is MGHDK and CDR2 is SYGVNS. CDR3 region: CASSYGGPYNEQFF. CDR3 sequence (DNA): TGTGCCAGCAGTTACGGGGGACCCTACAATGAGCAGTTCTTC. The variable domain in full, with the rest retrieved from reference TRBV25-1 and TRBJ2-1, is EADIYQTPRYLVIGTGKKITLECSQTMGHDKMYWYQQDPGMELHLIHYSYGVNSTEKGDLSSESTVSRIRTEHFPLTLESARPSHTSQYLCASSYGGPYNEQFFGPGTRLTVL.

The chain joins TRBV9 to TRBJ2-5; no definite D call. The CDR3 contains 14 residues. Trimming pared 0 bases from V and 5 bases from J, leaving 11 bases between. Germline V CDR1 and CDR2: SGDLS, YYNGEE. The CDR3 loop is CASSVGIQWETQYF. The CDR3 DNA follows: TGTGCCAGCAGCGTAGGAATACAATGGGAGACCCAGTACTTC.

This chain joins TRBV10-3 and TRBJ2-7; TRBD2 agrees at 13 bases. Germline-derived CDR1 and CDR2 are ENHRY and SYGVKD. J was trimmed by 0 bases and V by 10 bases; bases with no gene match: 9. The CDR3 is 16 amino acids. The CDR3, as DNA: TGTGCCACCTGGAGGGGACTAGCGGGGAGCTCCTACGAGCAGTACTTC. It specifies CATWRGLAGSSYEQYF.

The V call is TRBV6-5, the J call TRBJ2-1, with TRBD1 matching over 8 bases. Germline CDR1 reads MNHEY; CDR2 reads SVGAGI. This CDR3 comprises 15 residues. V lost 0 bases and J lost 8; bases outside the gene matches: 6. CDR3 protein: CASSYSIQGAYEQFF. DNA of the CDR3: TGTGCCAGCAGTTACTCGATTCAGGGGGCCTATGAGCAGTTCTTC.

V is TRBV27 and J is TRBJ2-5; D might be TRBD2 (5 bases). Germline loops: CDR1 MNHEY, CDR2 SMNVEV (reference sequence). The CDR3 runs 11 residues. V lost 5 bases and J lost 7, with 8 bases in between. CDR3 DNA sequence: TGTGCCAGCAGTGCCCGGGGGACCCAGTACTTC. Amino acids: CASSARGTQYF.

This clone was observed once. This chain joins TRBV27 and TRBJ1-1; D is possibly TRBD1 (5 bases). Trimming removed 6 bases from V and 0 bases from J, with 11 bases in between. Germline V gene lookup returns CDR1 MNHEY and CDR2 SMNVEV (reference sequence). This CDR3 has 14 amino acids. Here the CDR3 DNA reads TGTGCCAGCAGCGTTATAGGGGTGAACACTGAAGCTTTCTTT. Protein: CASSVIGVNTEAFF.